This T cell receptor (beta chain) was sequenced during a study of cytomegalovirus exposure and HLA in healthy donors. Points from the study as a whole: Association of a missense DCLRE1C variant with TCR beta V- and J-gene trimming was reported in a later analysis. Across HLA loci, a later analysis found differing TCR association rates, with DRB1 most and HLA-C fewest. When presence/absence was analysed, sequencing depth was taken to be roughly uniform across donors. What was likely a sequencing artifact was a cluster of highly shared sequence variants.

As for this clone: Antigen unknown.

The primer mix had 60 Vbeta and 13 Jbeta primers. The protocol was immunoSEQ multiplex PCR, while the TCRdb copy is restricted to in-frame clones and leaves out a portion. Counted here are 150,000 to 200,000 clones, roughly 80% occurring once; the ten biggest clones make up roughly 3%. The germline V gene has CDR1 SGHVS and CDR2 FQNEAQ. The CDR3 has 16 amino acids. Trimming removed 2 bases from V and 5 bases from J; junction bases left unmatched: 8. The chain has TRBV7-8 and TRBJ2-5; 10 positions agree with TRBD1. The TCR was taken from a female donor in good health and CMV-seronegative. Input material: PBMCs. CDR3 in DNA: TGTGCCAGCAGCTTAAGGGACAGGGGAGGAAGGGAGACCCAGTACTTC. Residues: CASSLRDRGGRETQYF.